This entry describes one TCR beta chain. The sample comes from a study of monozygotic twins with inflammatory bowel disease. This CDR3 has 12 amino acids. TCRdb re-called the 5' RACE reads and catalogs CDR3 proteins one per entry, DNA excluded. The specimen's table records 330,000 or so distinct CDR3 sequences. Sequenced material: blood. The gene calls are TRBV12-3 or TRBV12-4 and TRBJ2-7; TCRdb outputs TRBD1, but without DNA this stays unchecked. This receptor was obtained from a human donor with ulcerative colitis or Crohn's disease, or a healthy co-twin of an affected twin (not recorded which). The CDR3 spells CASSFSGREQYF.